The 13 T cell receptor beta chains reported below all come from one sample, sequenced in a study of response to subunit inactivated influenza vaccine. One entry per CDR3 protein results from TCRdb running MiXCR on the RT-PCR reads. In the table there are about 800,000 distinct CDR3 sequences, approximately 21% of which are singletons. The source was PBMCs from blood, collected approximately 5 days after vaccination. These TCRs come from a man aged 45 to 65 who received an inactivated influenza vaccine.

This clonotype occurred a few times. CDR3 bases: TGCGCCAGTGGGCCGGTCGCGAACACCGGGGAGCTGTTTTTT. This sequence encodes CASGPVANTGELFF. This chain connects TRBV5-1 to TRBJ2-2; unclear D gene. V was trimmed by 8 bases and J by 0 bases, leaving 11 bases between them. This CDR3 comprises 14 residues. Germline-derived CDR1 and CDR2 are SGHRS and YFSETQ.

CDR3 sequence reads: CASSQDLRGLANYEQYF. In nucleotides, the CDR3 is TGCGCCAGCAGCCAAGATTTGAGAGGACTAGCAAACTACGAGCAGTACTTC. The chain links TRBV4-3 to TRBJ2-7, with 8 positions matching TRBD2. The CDR3 consists of 17 residues. Germline loops: CDR1 LGHNA, CDR2 YSLEER. J gave up 3 bases and V 0 bases, and 10 bases lay outside the gene matches.

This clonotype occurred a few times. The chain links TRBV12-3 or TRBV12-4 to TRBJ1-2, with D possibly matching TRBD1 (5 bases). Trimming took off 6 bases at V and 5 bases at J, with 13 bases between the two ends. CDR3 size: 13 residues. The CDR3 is CASSPSGQYGYTF. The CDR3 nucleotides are TGTGCCAGCAGCCCTAGTGGACAATATGGCTACACCTTC.

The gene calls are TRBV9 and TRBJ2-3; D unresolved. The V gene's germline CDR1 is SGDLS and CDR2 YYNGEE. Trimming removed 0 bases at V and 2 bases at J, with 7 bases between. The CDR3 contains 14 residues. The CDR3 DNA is TGTGCCAGCAGCGTAGATCCAGACACAGATACGCAGTATTTT. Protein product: CASSVDPDTDTQYF.

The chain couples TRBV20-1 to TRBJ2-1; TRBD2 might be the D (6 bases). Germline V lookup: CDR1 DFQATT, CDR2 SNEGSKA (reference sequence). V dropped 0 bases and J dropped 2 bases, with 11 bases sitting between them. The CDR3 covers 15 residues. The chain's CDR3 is CSARDFSGAYNEQFF. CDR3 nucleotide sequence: TGCAGTGCTAGAGATTTTAGCGGAGCCTACAATGAGCAGTTCTTC.

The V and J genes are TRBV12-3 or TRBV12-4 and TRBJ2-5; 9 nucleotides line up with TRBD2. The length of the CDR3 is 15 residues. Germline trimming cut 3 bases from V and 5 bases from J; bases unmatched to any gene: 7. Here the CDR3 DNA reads TGTGCCAGCAGTTTCAACGCGGGGGGGAGGGAGACCCAGTACTTC. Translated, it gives CASSFNAGGRETQYF.

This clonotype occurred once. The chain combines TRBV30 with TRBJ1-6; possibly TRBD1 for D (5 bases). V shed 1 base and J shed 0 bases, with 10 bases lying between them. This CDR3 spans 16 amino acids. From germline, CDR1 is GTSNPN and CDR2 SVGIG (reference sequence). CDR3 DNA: TGTGCCTGGAGTGGGACACGAAACTCCTATAATTCACCCCTCCACTTT. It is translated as CAWSGTRNSYNSPLHF.

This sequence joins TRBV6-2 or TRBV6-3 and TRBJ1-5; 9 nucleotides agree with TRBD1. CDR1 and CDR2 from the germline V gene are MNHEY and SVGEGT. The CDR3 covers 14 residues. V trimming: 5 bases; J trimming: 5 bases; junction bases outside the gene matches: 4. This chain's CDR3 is CASSHHRGHQPQHF. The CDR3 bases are TGTGCCAGCAGTCATCACAGGGGGCATCAGCCCCAGCATTTT.

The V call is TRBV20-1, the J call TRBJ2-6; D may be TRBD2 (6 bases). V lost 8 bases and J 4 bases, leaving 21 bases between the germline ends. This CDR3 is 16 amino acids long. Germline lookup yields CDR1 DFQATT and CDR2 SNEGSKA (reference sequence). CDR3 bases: TGCAGTCCGCGGGACGCTGGTGTCCCCGGGGCCAACGTCCTGACTTTC. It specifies CSPRDAGVPGANVLTF.

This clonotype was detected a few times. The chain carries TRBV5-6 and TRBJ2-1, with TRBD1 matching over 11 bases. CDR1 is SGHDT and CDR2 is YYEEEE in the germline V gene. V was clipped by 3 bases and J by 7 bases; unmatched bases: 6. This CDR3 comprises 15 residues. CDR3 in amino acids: CASSWTGGNWNEQFF. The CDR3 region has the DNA TGTGCCAGCAGCTGGACAGGGGGCAATTGGAATGAGCAGTTCTTC.

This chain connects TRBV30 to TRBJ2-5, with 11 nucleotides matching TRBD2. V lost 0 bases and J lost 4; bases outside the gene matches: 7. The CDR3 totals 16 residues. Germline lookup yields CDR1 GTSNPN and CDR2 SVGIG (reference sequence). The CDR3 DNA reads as TGTGCCTGGAGTGTACAAAGGCTAGCGGGGGGAGAGACCCAGTACTTC. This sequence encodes CAWSVQRLAGGETQYF.

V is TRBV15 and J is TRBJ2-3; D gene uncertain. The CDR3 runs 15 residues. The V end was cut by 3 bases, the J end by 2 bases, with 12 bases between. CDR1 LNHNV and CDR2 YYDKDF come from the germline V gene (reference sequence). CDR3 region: CATSRSLYDTDTQYF. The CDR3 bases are TGTGCCACCAGCAGGTCCCTTTACGACACAGATACGCAGTATTTT.

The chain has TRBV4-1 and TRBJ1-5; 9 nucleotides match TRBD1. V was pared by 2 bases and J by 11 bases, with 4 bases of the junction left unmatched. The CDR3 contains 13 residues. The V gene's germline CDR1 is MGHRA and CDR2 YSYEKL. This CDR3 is CASSQWDREAQHF. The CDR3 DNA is TGCGCCAGCAGCCAATGGGACAGGGAGGCCCAGCATTTT.